Shown below are 32 T cell receptor beta chains from a single sample sequenced in a study of T-cell reconstitution after alpha-beta-depleted transplantation in children. The authors prepared the TCRbeta library with unique molecular identifiers. TCRdb passed the PCR reads through MiXCR, listing each CDR3 protein once. This table holds 200,000 or so distinct CDR3 sequences, 6.6% found once. The sample was PBMCs, taken before TCRalphabeta/CD19-depleted stem cell transplant. These receptors originate from a boy between 2 and 15 years old with acute lymphoblastic leukemia, due to receive a stem cell transplant.

In nucleotides, the CDR3 is TGTGCCAGCACCCGGACAGGCCCAGGGGCTTTCTTT. Encoded protein: CASTRTGPGAFF. This chain joins TRBV12-3 or TRBV12-4 and TRBJ1-1; 7 bases are a match to TRBD1. J lost 11 bases, V lost 7 bases, and 10 bases had no gene match. This CDR3 is built from 12 residues.

The DNA of the CDR3 is TGTGCCAGCAGTTTACTGATCGCGAACACTGAAGCTTTCTTT. Translating gives CASSLLIANTEAFF. This chain connects TRBV28 to TRBJ1-1; D not resolved. CDR1 is MDHEN, CDR2 SYDVKM, per germline. Trimming took 2 bases from V and 1 from J, leaving 8 bases between them. The CDR3 sequence is 14 residues long.

In its sample, this clonotype was seen many times. The J gene is TRBJ1-1, the V gene TRBV28; D might be TRBD1 (6 bases). Germline CDR1 and CDR2: MDHEN and SYDVKM. CDR3 length equals 13 residues. V was shortened by 5 bases and J by 6 bases, with 13 bases between the two germline ends. The CDR3 loop reads CASSKGDIAEAFF. CDR3 bases: TGTGCCAGCAGTAAGGGGGATATCGCTGAAGCTTTCTTT. Supplemented by reference TRBV28 and TRBJ1-1, the full variable domain reads DVKVTQSSRYLVKRTGEKVFLECVQDMDHENMFWYRQDPGLGLRLIYFSYDVKMKEKGDIPEGYSVSREKKERFSLILESASTNQTSMYLCASSKGDIAEAFFGQGTRLTVV.

The chain carries TRBV7-2 and TRBJ2-3, with 7 bases matching TRBD1. The CDR3 is made up of 17 amino acids. Germline V gene data show CDR1 as SGHTA and CDR2 as FQGNSA. The J segment lost 1 base and the V segment lost 5 bases, leaving 12 bases of the junction unmatched. The CDR3 nucleotides are TGTGCCAGCAGCGGTCCGAATAGGGGGCTGGGCACAGATACGCAGTATTTT. Translation gives CASSGPNRGLGTDTQYF.

This clonotype has ten or more counts. The chain is built from TRBV20-1 and TRBJ2-1; no firm D call. Germline-derived CDR1 and CDR2 are DFQATT and SNEGSKA (reference sequence). V lost 3 bases to trimming and J lost 8 bases, with 20 bases between them. The CDR3 is 15 residues long. The DNA for the CDR3 is TGCAGTGCTAGTACGGGTCGACCCCCTATAGATGAGCAGTTCTTC. Translation gives CSASTGRPPIDEQFF.

This clonotype was recorded many times. The gene calls are TRBV7-8 and TRBJ2-7; D gene unclear. The CDR3 consists of 14 residues. The germline V gene has CDR1 SGHVS and CDR2 FQNEAQ. The germline V and J ends were trimmed by 8 bases and 3 bases, with 17 bases remaining between them. CDR3 loop: CASGPPNQVYEQYF. CDR3 nucleotides: TGTGCCAGCGGTCCGCCGAATCAAGTCTACGAGCAGTACTTC.

This clonotype was recorded at least ten times. The chain uses TRBV15 and TRBJ2-3; 10 bases are a match to TRBD1. CDR1 and CDR2 (germline): LNHNV, YYDKDF (reference sequence). This CDR3 region has 15 residues. J was trimmed by 2 bases and V by 11 bases; bases with no gene match: 10. In DNA form, the CDR3 reads TGTGCCTCATCCGGGACAGGGGCTATCACAGATACGCAGTATTTT. Translation gives CASSGTGAITDTQYF.

This clonotype was observed many times. The CDR3 DNA reads as TGTGCCAGCAGCTCCGGGGATGGGGAGACCCAGTACTTC. Amino acids: CASSSGDGETQYF. The rearrangement uses TRBV7-7 and TRBJ2-5; the D gene is possibly TRBD2 (5 bases). This CDR3 is 13 amino acids long. Trimming left V 4 bases short and J 5 bases short, with 11 bases between. Germline CDR1 SSHAT, CDR2 FNYEAQ (reference sequence).

The sample holds many counts of this clonotype. This chain uses TRBV6-1 with TRBJ2-1; perhaps TRBD2 as D (6 bases). The CDR3 has 15 amino acids. Germline CDR1 reads MNHNS; CDR2 reads SASEGT. V lost 2 bases, J lost 6 bases, and 14 bases lay in between. CDR3: CASSESGLLPNEQFF. The CDR3 coding sequence is TGTGCCAGCAGTGAAAGCGGGCTCCTGCCCAATGAGCAGTTCTTC.

The chain employs TRBV4-3 and TRBJ1-6, with 8 bases lining up with TRBD1. J was trimmed by 9 bases and V by 4 bases; bases with no gene match: 2. The CDR3 spans 13 residues. Germline V gene data show CDR1 as LGHNA and CDR2 as YSLEER. CDR3 DNA: TGCGCCAGCAGCCGAGACAGGGGTTCACCCCTCCACTTT. Its translation is CASSRDRGSPLHF.

This clonotype was seen repeatedly, ten times or more. The gene calls are TRBV4-3 and TRBJ2-2; D not certain. The V and J ends lost 1 base and 8 bases respectively, with 11 bases between them. CDR1 and CDR2 from the germline V gene are LGHNA and YSLEER. The CDR3 loop spans 14 amino acids. Here the CDR3 reads CASSQAVYPGELFF. The DNA for the CDR3 is TGCGCCAGCAGCCAAGCTGTCTACCCTGGGGAGCTGTTTTTT.

This clonotype was seen at least ten times. The rearrangement joins TRBV7-9 to TRBJ1-6, with 8 bases lining up with TRBD1. The CDR3 has 15 residues. Trimming at V came to 3 bases and at J to 3 bases, leaving 1 base not matched to a gene. Per germline, CDR1 SEHNR and CDR2 FQNEAQ (reference sequence). In nucleotides, the CDR3 is TGTGCCAGCAGCTTTGACAGGGGCTATAATTCACCCCTCCACTTT. Its translation: CASSFDRGYNSPLHF.

This clonotype was counted ten times or more. The V call is TRBV28, the J call TRBJ2-5; 11 nucleotides line up with TRBD2. CDR3 size: 18 residues. Germline-derived CDR1 and CDR2 are MDHEN and SYDVKM. After removal of 5 bases from V and 6 bases from J, the junction contained 17 bases not matched to a gene. CDR3 DNA: TGTGCCAGCAGTACTAGCGGGGGACGGGCGGGCCTCGCGAAGACCCAGTACTTC. Residues: CASSTSGGRAGLAKTQYF.

This clonotype came up many times. The chain has TRBV12-3 or TRBV12-4 and TRBJ2-5, with 7 bases lining up with TRBD1. The CDR3 runs to 14 residues. J lost 5 bases, V lost 4 bases, and 7 bases had no gene match. CDR3 sequence reads: CASSSQTGEETQYF. In nucleotides, the CDR3 is TGTGCCAGCAGTTCCCAAACAGGGGAGGAGACCCAGTACTTC.

This clonotype was picked up a small number of times. The chain employs TRBV6-1 and TRBJ1-1; 7 nucleotides align to TRBD1. The CDR3 covers 16 residues. The V gene's germline CDR1 is MNHNS and CDR2 SASEGT. V lost 6 bases, J lost 5 bases, and 15 bases stayed unmatched. CDR3 residues: CASRPTGAAWKTEAFF. The CDR3 DNA sequence: TGTGCCAGCAGGCCCACAGGGGCTGCTTGGAAGACTGAAGCTTTCTTT.

The table lists this clonotype with many counts. The germline gene is not matched at one end of the junction; a read error may be the cause. V and J are TRBV7-7 and TRBJ2-3; the D call may be TRBD1 or TRBD2 (5 bases each). This CDR3 is built from 14 residues. Germline lookup yields CDR1 SSHAT and CDR2 FNYEAQ (reference sequence). As DNA, the CDR3 is TGTGCTAGCAGCTTATCGGGGCGCACAGATACGCAGTATTTT. It translates to CASSLSGRTDTQYF.

The rearrangement uses TRBV6-1 and TRBJ2-5; TRBD2 matches 15 bases. The CDR3 has 16 amino acids. With 6 bases clipped from V and 6 bases from J, the junction kept 8 bases outside the gene matches. The germline V gene encodes CDR1 MNHNS and CDR2 SASEGT. DNA for the CDR3: TGTGCCAGCAGCCTTCGGACTAGCGGGGGGGTTAAGACCCAGTACTTC. It specifies CASSLRTSGGVKTQYF.

This clonotype was counted a few times. The chain couples TRBV10-3 to TRBJ2-2; D tentatively fits TRBD1 or TRBD2 (5 bases each). The CDR3 is 17 amino acids. Germline V lookup: CDR1 ENHRY, CDR2 SYGVKD. V lost 2 bases, J lost 5 bases, and 18 bases lay in between. CDR3 amino acids: CAISESPGTVGTGELFF. As DNA, the CDR3 is TGTGCCATCAGTGAGAGTCCCGGGACCGTGGGGACCGGGGAGCTGTTTTTT.

This clonotype was detected many times. The V call is TRBV7-9, the J call TRBJ2-7, with a weak D call TRBD2 (5 bases). The CDR3 extends over 13 amino acids. V was trimmed by 1 base and J by 3 bases, leaving 7 bases between them. Germline V CDR1 and CDR2: SEHNR, FQNEAQ (reference sequence). The CDR3 DNA follows: TGTGCCAGCAGCTTAGAGACTAACTACGAGCAGTACTTC. Translating gives CASSLETNYEQYF.

The chain couples TRBV7-9 to TRBJ1-2; weak D call: TRBD1 (6 bases). V was clipped by 3 bases and J by 4 bases, with 18 bases between them. Per the germline V gene, CDR1 is SEHNR and CDR2 is FQNEAQ (reference sequence). The CDR3 loop spans 16 amino acids. CDR3 nucleotides: TGTGCCAGCAGCTTCGGACAAAGACAGGCCAGCTATGGCTACACCTTC. This translates into CASSFGQRQASYGYTF.

This clonotype was detected many times. The gene calls are TRBV29-1 and TRBJ2-3, with a tentative D call TRBD2 (6 bases). CDR3 length equals 12 residues. V shed 4 bases and J shed 6 bases, with 11 bases lying between them. CDR1 and CDR2 from the germline V gene are SQVTM and ANQGSEA. CDR3 nucleotide sequence: TGCAGCGTTGTGGAGGGGACCGATACGCAGTATTTT. It codes for CSVVEGTDTQYF.

This clonotype was counted at least ten times. The V gene is TRBV29-1, the J gene TRBJ2-7, with D perhaps TRBD2 (5 bases). The germline CDR1 and CDR2 sequences are SQVTM and ANQGSEA. V lost 4 bases and J 7 bases, leaving 14 bases between the germline ends. This CDR3 has 12 residues. CDR3 amino acids: CSVADSLGEQYF. The CDR3 nucleotides read TGCAGCGTTGCGGACTCCCTTGGGGAGCAGTACTTC.

This clonotype was counted ten times or more. The V gene is TRBV28, the J gene TRBJ2-7; 10 bases line up with TRBD1. The CDR3 totals 16 residues. The V gene end was trimmed by 4 bases and the J gene end by 1 base; junction bases not matched to a gene: 7. Per the germline V gene, CDR1 is MDHEN and CDR2 is SYDVKM. CDR3 amino acids: CASSSPTGGQSYEQYF. CDR3 nucleotides: TGTGCCAGCAGTTCACCGACAGGGGGCCAATCCTACGAGCAGTACTTC. Full variable domain (missing parts from reference TRBV28 and TRBJ2-7): DVKVTQSSRYLVKRTGEKVFLECVQDMDHENMFWYRQDPGLGLRLIYFSYDVKMKEKGDIPEGYSVSREKKERFSLILESASTNQTSMYLCASSSPTGGQSYEQYFGPGTRLTVT.

Many counts were recorded for this clonotype. V usage is TRBV11-2 and J usage is TRBJ2-5; the match to TRBD1 covers 7 bases. Germline trimming cut 0 bases from V and 2 bases from J; bases unmatched to any gene: 3. CDR1 and CDR2 (germline): SGHAT, FQNNGV. The CDR3 totals 15 residues. The CDR3 region has the DNA TGTGCCAGCAGCTTAGATGGGGGACAGCAAGAGACCCAGTACTTC. It yields the protein CASSLDGGQQETQYF.

This clonotype appeared many times. The chain is built from TRBV7-6 and TRBJ2-7; tentatively, D is TRBD1 or TRBD2 (5 bases each). Trimming left V 2 bases short and J 7 bases short, with 9 bases between. Per germline, CDR1 SGHVS and CDR2 FNYEAQ. The CDR3 is 12 amino acids. The CDR3 nucleotides read TGTGCCAGCAGCTTAATTGGGGGAGAGCAGTACTTC. It specifies CASSLIGGEQYF.

This rearrangement joins TRBV5-5 to TRBJ2-5, with 8 bases fitting TRBD1. Germline CDR1 SGHKS, CDR2 YYEKEE (reference sequence). The CDR3 loop spans 14 amino acids. Unmatched junction bases numbered 5, after V lost 4 bases and J lost 3 bases. The CDR3 bases are TGTGCCAGCAGCAAGGACAGGGTAGAAGAGACCCAGTACTTC. This codes for CASSKDRVEETQYF.

This clonotype was detected many times. V is TRBV4-3 and J is TRBJ2-3; 8 bases fit TRBD2. The germline V gene encodes CDR1 LGHNA and CDR2 YSLEER. The V gene end was trimmed by 4 bases and the J gene end by 4 bases; junction bases not matched to a gene: 10. The CDR3 has 16 amino acids. The CDR3 DNA reads TGCGCCAGCAGCCTTAGCGGGACCTTTCTCGCAGATACGCAGTATTTT. Translation: CASSLSGTFLADTQYF.

This clonotype has more than one count but fewer than ten. In nucleotides, the CDR3 is TGTGCCAGCAGCACAACCGGGACTAGCGGGAGAATAGAGCAGTTCTTC. It encodes CASSTTGTSGRIEQFF. V is TRBV7-2 and J is TRBJ2-1; 14 positions agree with TRBD2. Germline assignment: CDR1 SGHTA and CDR2 FQGNSA. J was trimmed by 10 bases and V by 5 bases; bases with no gene match: 10. The CDR3 sequence is 16 residues long.

There are many counts of this clonotype. The chain is built from TRBV11-2 and TRBJ2-3; TRBD2 aligns across 14 bases. Germline V lookup: CDR1 SGHAT, CDR2 FQNNGV. J lost 2 bases, V lost 1 base, and 14 bases had no gene match. The CDR3 contains 21 residues. The CDR3 DNA reads TGTGCCAGCAGCTTAGGGGCGCGTTTGCGGGGACTAGCGGGGGTCACAGATACGCAGTATTTT. It translates to CASSLGARLRGLAGVTDTQYF.

Many counts were recorded for this clonotype. The chain combines TRBV11-2 with TRBJ2-6; weak D call: TRBD2 (5 bases). The CDR3 runs 18 residues. Trimming pared 1 base from V and 0 bases from J, leaving 13 bases between. Germline CDR1 is SGHAT and CDR2 is FQNNGV. In DNA, the CDR3 is TGTGCCAGCAGCTTAGTGGGTTCGGGGATCTCTGGGGCCAACGTCCTGACTTTC. This gives the protein CASSLVGSGISGANVLTF. Looking up the rest from reference TRBV11-2 and TRBJ2-6 gives the full variable domain: EAGVAQSPRYKIIEKRQSVAFWCNPISGHATLYWYQQILGQGPKLLIQFQNNGVVDDSQLPKDRFSAERLKGVDSTLKIQPAKLEDSAVYLCASSLVGSGISGANVLTFGAGSRLTVL.

This clonotype was seen at least ten times. The V call is TRBV28, the J call TRBJ2-7, with 11 positions matching TRBD2. With V trimmed by 6 bases and J by 2 bases, 6 bases remained unmatched. CDR1 and CDR2 from the germline V gene are MDHEN and SYDVKM. The CDR3 consists of 15 residues. In DNA form, the CDR3 reads TGTGCCAGCAGCACTGGGACTAGCGGAGCCTACGAGCAGTACTTC. The encoded protein is CASSTGTSGAYEQYF.

This clonotype was detected ten times or more. The V gene is TRBV28, the J gene TRBJ2-1; D is possibly TRBD1 or TRBD2 (5 bases each). The CDR3 is 12 residues long. Trimming took off 2 bases at V and 8 bases at J, with 7 bases between the two ends. The V gene's germline CDR1 is MDHEN and CDR2 SYDVKM. The CDR3 loop reads CASSLRGDEQFF. CDR3 DNA: TGTGCCAGCAGTTTAAGAGGGGATGAGCAGTTCTTC.